This T cell receptor (beta chain) was sequenced for a study of T cell changes during pregnancy in multiple sclerosis. The V end was cut by 1 base, the J end by 2 bases, with 16 bases between. Germline V CDR1 and CDR2: SGHRS, YFSETQ. The CDR3 loop spans 18 amino acids. Generated by immunoSEQ multiplex PCR, the TCRdb table keeps only in-frame clones and is missing some. Seen here are 55,000 to 70,000 clones, around 90% observed once, and the top ten hold 1.1% to 1.5%. The clonotype comes from a female donor in good health, enrolled as a control in a pregnancy study. The sequences come from peripheral blood, collected in the third trimester of pregnancy. The V and J genes are TRBV5-1 and TRBJ2-6, with a tentative D call TRBD1 (6 bases). CDR3 residues: CASSLKIQGMAGANVLTF. CDR3 nucleotide sequence: TGCGCCAGCAGCTTGAAGATCCAGGGGATGGCTGGGGCCAACGTCCTGACTTTC.